This T cell receptor (beta chain) was profiled in a study of tumor-infiltrating lymphocytes in primary liver carcinoma. Study-level results: The study found tumor-adjacent and tumor-blood pairs overlapped less than tumor region pairs. Significantly larger top-250-clone fractions were found in tumors than in blood (p = 0.039). Representation across all five tumor regions was limited to only about 7.5-24% of top clones.

The study co-extracted DNA and RNA from 20-30 mg of unsorted bulk tissue. The patients presented with primary liver carcinoma, which was managed through surgical resection. cDNA specific to TCR beta was made from 500 ng of total RNA, with a constant-region primer employed for priming. Three nested multiplex PCR rounds, a slightly modified ARM-PCR, produced the libraries for TCR beta. Via MiXCR, TCRdb re-called the multiplex PCR reads, giving one row per CDR3 protein. The sample has 40,000 to 55,000 distinct CDR3 sequences, roughly 80% seen once; the top ten hold roughly a quarter. Of note for this clonotype: Its specificity is not known.

This receptor was obtained from a man aged 35 to 55 with primary liver carcinoma and hepatitis B virus infection. The sequenced sample was liver tumor tissue from sampling region 5. Specified subset: tumor region T5, tumor centre.

The CDR3 DNA reads as TGTGCCATCGGATCCGGGACAGGGGGCGCGGGAGAGACCCAGTACTTC. It is translated as CAIGSGTGGAGETQYF. This sequence joins TRBV6-5 and TRBJ2-7; 12 nucleotides agree with TRBD1. Judging by the DNA end, TRBJ2-5 fits better; the J call may be wrong. The CDR3 has 16 amino acids. The germline CDR1 and CDR2 sequences are MNHEY and SVGAGI.